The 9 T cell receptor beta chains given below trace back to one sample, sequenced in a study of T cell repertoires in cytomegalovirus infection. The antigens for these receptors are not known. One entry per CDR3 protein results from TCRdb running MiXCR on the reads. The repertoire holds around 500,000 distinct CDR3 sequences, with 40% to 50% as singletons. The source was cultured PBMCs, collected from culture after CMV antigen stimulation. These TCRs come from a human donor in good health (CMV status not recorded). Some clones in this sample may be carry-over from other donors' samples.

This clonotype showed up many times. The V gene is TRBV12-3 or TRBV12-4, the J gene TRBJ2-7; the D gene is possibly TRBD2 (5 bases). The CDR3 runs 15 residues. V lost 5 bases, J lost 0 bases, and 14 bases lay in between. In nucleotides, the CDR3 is TGTGCCAGCAGTCCCGGACTGGGTAGCTCCTACGAGCAGTACTTC. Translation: CASSPGLGSSYEQYF.

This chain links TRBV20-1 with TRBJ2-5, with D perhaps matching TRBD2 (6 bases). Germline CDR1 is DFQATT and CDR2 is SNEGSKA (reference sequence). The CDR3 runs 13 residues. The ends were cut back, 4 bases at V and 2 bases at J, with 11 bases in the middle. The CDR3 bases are TGCAGTGCTAAACGGGGGAGGCAAGAGACCCAGTACTTC. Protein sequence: CSAKRGRQETQYF.

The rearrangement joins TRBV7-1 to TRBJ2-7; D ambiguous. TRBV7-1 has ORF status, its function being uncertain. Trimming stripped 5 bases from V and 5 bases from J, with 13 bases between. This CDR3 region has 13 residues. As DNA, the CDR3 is TGTGCCAGCAGCCCCCCCGGCGTGGACGAGCAGTACTTC. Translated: CASSPPGVDEQYF.

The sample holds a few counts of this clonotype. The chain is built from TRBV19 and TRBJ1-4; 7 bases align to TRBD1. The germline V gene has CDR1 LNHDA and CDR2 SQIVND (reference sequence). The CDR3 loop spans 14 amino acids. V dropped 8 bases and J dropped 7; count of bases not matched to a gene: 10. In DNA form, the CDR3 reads TGTGCCAGTGGCGGAACAGGGGCAGGTGAAAAACTGTTTTTT. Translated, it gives CASGGTGAGEKLFF.

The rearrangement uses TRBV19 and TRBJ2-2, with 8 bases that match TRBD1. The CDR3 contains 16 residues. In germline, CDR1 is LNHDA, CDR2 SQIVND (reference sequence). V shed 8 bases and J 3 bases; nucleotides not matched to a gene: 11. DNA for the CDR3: TGTGCCAGTTCTGGGTACCTGGACAGGGACACCGGGGAGCTGTTTTTT. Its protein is CASSGYLDRDTGELFF.

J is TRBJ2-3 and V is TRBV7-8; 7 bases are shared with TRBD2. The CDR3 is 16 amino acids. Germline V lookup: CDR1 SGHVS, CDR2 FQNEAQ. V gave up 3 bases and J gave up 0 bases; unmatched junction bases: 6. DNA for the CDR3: TGTGCCAGCAGCTTGGGGGGGGTAACTAGCACAGATACGCAGTATTTT. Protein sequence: CASSLGGVTSTDTQYF.

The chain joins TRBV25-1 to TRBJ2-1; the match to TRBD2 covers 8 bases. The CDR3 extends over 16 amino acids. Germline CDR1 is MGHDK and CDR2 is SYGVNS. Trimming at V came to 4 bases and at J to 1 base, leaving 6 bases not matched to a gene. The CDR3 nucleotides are TGTGCCAGCAGTGGGTCTGGCGGGAGGTCCTACAATGAGCAGTTCTTC. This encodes CASSGSGGRSYNEQFF.

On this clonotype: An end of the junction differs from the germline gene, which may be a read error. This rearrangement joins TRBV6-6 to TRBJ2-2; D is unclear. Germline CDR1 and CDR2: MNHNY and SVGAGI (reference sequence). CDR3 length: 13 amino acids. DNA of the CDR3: TGTGCCATCAGTATTAGGGTCGCCGGGGAGCTGTTTTTT. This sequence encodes CAISIRVAGELFF.

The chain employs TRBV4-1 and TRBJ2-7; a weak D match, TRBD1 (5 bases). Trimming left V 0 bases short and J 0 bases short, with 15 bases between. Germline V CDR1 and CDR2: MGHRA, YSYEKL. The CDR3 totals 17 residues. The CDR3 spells CASSQEDRRVSSYEQYF. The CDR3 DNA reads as TGCGCCAGCAGCCAAGAGGACCGCAGGGTGAGCTCCTACGAGCAGTACTTC.